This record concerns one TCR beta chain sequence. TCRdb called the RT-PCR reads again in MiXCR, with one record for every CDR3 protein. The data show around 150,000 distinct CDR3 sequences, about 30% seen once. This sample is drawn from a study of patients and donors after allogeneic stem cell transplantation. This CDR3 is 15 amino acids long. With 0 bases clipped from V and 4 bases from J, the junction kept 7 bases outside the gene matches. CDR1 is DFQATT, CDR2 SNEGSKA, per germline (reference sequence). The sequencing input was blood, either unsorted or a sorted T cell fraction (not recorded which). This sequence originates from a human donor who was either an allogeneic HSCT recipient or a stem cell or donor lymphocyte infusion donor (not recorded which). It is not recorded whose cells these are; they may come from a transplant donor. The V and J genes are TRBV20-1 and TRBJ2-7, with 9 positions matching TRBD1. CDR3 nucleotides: TGCAGTGCTAGAGAAGGGACAGGGATCGGGTACGAGCAGTACTTC. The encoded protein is CSAREGTGIGYEQYF.